Below are 26 T cell receptor beta chains sequenced from a single sample in a study of neoadjuvant anti-PD-1 for oral cavity cancer. The repertoire was sequenced with immunoSEQ multiplex PCR; TCRdb's copy has only in-frame clones and lacks some. The sample has around 81,000 clones, about four fifths seen once. The sample in question was PBMCs, obtained before nivolumab (anti-PD-1) treatment. The receptors originated from a person aged 35-79 years with oral cavity squamous cell carcinoma.

This rearrangement joins TRBV5-1 to TRBJ1-2; D gene uncertain. Trimming removed 3 bases from V and 6 bases from J, with 12 bases in between. This CDR3 contains 13 residues. Germline values: CDR1 SGHRS, CDR2 YFSETQ. The CDR3 DNA is TGCGCCAGCAGCTCAGCACGAGACGATGGCTACACCTTC. It translates to CASSSARDDGYTF.

The rearrangement uses TRBV6-5 and TRBJ1-1, with D uncertain. Trimming took 6 bases from V and 0 from J, leaving 11 bases between them. The germline gives CDR1 MNHEY, CDR2 SVGAGI. The CDR3 covers 14 residues. The CDR3 nucleotides are TGTGCCAGCAGATTTACAAACATGAACACTGAAGCTTTCTTT. As protein: CASRFTNMNTEAFF.

This chain connects TRBV6-5 to TRBJ2-5; 10 positions match TRBD2. CDR3 length: 14 amino acids. Trimming took 5 bases from V and 6 from J; bases not matched to a gene: 6. The germline CDR1 and CDR2 sequences are MNHEY and SVGAGI. CDR3: CASSLPGLAKTQYF. The CDR3 coding sequence is TGTGCCAGCAGTCTACCGGGACTAGCGAAGACCCAGTACTTC.

The chain recombines TRBV5-4 with TRBJ2-4; 9 bases line up with TRBD1. Germline CDR1 and CDR2: SGHNT and YYREEE (reference sequence). With 0 bases clipped from V and 8 bases from J, the junction kept 9 bases outside the gene matches. CDR3 length equals 16 residues. The DNA of the CDR3 is TGTGCCAGCAGCTTGGTTGGGACAGGGAGGGCGGACATTCAGTACTTC. It is translated as CASSLVGTGRADIQYF.

The rearrangement joins TRBV11-3 to TRBJ2-3; the D gene is possibly TRBD1 (5 bases). Germline V lookup: CDR1 SGHNT, CDR2 YENEEA. Trimming took off 5 bases at V and 5 bases at J, with 11 bases between the two ends. This CDR3 comprises 13 residues. The CDR3 loop reads CASSALGVDTQYF. In DNA, the CDR3 is TGTGCCAGCAGCGCCCTAGGGGTAGATACGCAGTATTTT.

This clone turned up a few times. The chain recombines TRBV2 with TRBJ1-3, with no clear D. The CDR3 has 15 amino acids. Germline CDR1 reads SNHLY; CDR2 reads FYNNEI. The germline V and J ends were trimmed by 3 bases and 0 bases, with 9 bases remaining between them. CDR3 region: CASSEERHSGNTIYF. The CDR3, as DNA: TGTGCCAGCAGTGAGGAGCGCCACTCTGGAAACACCATATATTTT.

The chain links TRBV6-5 to TRBJ2-7, with D perhaps matching TRBD1 or TRBD2 (5 bases each). From germline, CDR1 is MNHEY and CDR2 SVGAGI. The CDR3 is 15 amino acids. V was trimmed by 6 bases and J by 5 bases, leaving 20 bases between them. The CDR3 sequence: CASSSPRDLHHEQYF. CDR3 DNA sequence: TGTGCCAGCAGCTCACCCCGGGACCTGCACCACGAGCAGTACTTC.

This clone was found a few times. The V gene is TRBV11-2, the J gene TRBJ2-1; 9 bases map to TRBD1. There are 14 residues in the CDR3. Germline CDR1 and CDR2: SGHAT and FQNNGV. V gave up 4 bases and J gave up 4 bases; unmatched junction bases: 2. In DNA form, the CDR3 reads TGTGCCAGCAGCTACGGACAGGGGTACAATGAGCAGTTCTTC. It yields the protein CASSYGQGYNEQFF. Filled out from reference TRBV11-2 and TRBJ2-1, the complete variable domain reads EAGVAQSPRYKIIEKRQSVAFWCNPISGHATLYWYQQILGQGPKLLIQFQNNGVVDDSQLPKDRFSAERLKGVDSTLKIQPAKLEDSAVYLCASSYGQGYNEQFFGPGTRLTVL.

The gene calls are TRBV2 and TRBJ2-6; D is ambiguous. Trimming shortened V by 2 bases and J by 1 base, and 6 bases separated the two germline ends. The germline V gene encodes CDR1 SNHLY and CDR2 FYNNEI. This CDR3 has 15 residues. CDR3 DNA: TGTGCCAGCAGTGAACAACTTTCTGGGGCCAACGTCCTGACTTTC. Encoded protein: CASSEQLSGANVLTF. Full variable domain (rest looked up from reference TRBV2 and TRBJ2-6): EPEVTQTPSHQVTQMGQEVILRCVPISNHLYFYWYRQILGQKVEFLVSFYNNEISEKSEIFDDQFSVERPDGSNFTLKIRSTKLEDSAMYFCASSEQLSGANVLTFGAGSRLTVL.

J is TRBJ2-1 and V is TRBV15; 10 positions agree with TRBD1. CDR1 LNHNV and CDR2 YYDKDF come from the germline V gene (reference sequence). The trim removed 1 base at V and 10 bases at J, leaving 16 bases unmatched. The CDR3 runs 18 residues. CDR3 in DNA: TGTGCCACCAGCAGAGCTTCAAATACCGGGACAGGGGCTGAGGAGCAGTTCTTC. Encoded protein: CATSRASNTGTGAEEQFF.

The chain couples TRBV7-2 to TRBJ2-7; 7 nucleotides align to TRBD2. CDR3 length: 15 residues. Germline CDR1 SGHTA, CDR2 FQGNSA. With 2 bases clipped from V and 3 bases from J, the junction kept 7 bases outside the gene matches. The CDR3 bases are TGTGCCAGCAGCTTATGGGGCGCGGGAGTCTACGAGCAGTACTTC. It is translated as CASSLWGAGVYEQYF.

The chain is built from TRBV6-6 and TRBJ2-7; 11 nucleotides match TRBD1. In germline, CDR1 is MNHNY, CDR2 SVGAGI (reference sequence). There are 15 residues in the CDR3. With V trimmed by 3 bases and J by 5 bases, 6 bases remained unmatched. The CDR3: CASSYPGQGADEQYF. The CDR3 DNA reads as TGTGCCAGCAGTTATCCTGGACAGGGGGCAGACGAGCAGTACTTC.

V is TRBV2 and J is TRBJ1-2; unclear D gene. V lost 0 bases and J lost 4, with 9 bases in between. The CDR3 is 14 residues long. The V gene's germline CDR1 is SNHLY and CDR2 FYNNEI. The CDR3 sequence: CASSEAAQSYGYTF. The CDR3 DNA sequence: TGTGCCAGCAGTGAAGCGGCGCAGTCCTATGGCTACACCTTC.

The chain joins TRBV6-1 to TRBJ1-1; D is perhaps TRBD1 (5 bases). Germline V gene lookup returns CDR1 MNHNS and CDR2 SASEGT. Trimming stripped 6 bases from V and 12 bases from J, with 17 bases between. There are 12 residues in the CDR3. CDR3 protein: CASRGEPIGTFF. CDR3 DNA: TGTGCCAGCAGGGGGGAACCGATAGGGACTTTCTTT.

This rearrangement joins TRBV19 to TRBJ1-4; D remains unclear. Per germline, CDR1 LNHDA and CDR2 SQIVND (reference sequence). This CDR3 is 14 amino acids long. Trimming removed 6 bases at V and 3 bases at J, with 11 bases between. The CDR3: CASSIGRANEKLFF. The CDR3 nucleotides read TGTGCCAGTAGCATCGGTCGGGCTAATGAAAAACTGTTTTTT.

This clone has just one count. This rearrangement joins TRBV2 to TRBJ1-2; 12 nucleotides align to TRBD1. There are 15 residues in the CDR3. Germline loops: CDR1 SNHLY, CDR2 FYNNEI. After removal of 5 bases from V and 6 bases from J, the junction contained 7 bases not matched to a gene. This CDR3 is CASSSLGQGANGYTF. Here the CDR3 DNA reads TGTGCCAGCAGTTCACTGGGACAGGGGGCAAATGGCTACACCTTC. The full variable domain, its missing parts supplied by reference TRBV2 and TRBJ1-2, is EPEVTQTPSHQVTQMGQEVILRCVPISNHLYFYWYRQILGQKVEFLVSFYNNEISEKSEIFDDQFSVERPDGSNFTLKIRSTKLEDSAMYFCASSSLGQGANGYTFGSGTRLTVV.

The rearrangement uses TRBV6-5 and TRBJ1-5; 8 nucleotides line up with TRBD1. From germline, CDR1 is MNHEY and CDR2 SVGAGI. V lost 5 bases to trimming and J lost 6 bases; unmatched junction nucleotides: 9. The CDR3 extends over 15 amino acids. The CDR3 region is CASSPGGRGLQPQHF. The CDR3 DNA is TGTGCCAGCAGTCCCGGGGGCAGGGGGCTTCAGCCCCAGCATTTT.

To note about this clone: One end of the junction does not line up with germline, which may come from a read error. The chain has TRBV7-7 and TRBJ2-1; 7 bases fit TRBD2. The CDR3 length is 15 residues. Germline values: CDR1 SSHAT, CDR2 FNYEAQ (reference sequence). CDR3 bases: TGTGCTAGCAGCTTAGGTGGGGGGGTGAGCAATGAGCAGTTCTTC. It yields the protein CASSLGGGVSNEQFF.

The V call is TRBV30, the J call TRBJ1-1; TRBD1 might be the D (6 bases). This CDR3 region has 12 residues. V lost 7 bases and J 6 bases, leaving 15 bases between the germline ends. CDR1 and CDR2 from the germline V gene are GTSNPN and SVGIG (reference sequence). CDR3 in amino acids: CAFRTAGAEAFF. CDR3 nucleotides: TGTGCCTTTCGCACGGCAGGGGCTGAAGCTTTCTTT.

The table lists this clone with a few counts. The CDR3: CSVTPLAGMETQYF. The DNA of the CDR3 is TGCAGCGTTACCCCGCTAGCGGGAATGGAGACCCAGTACTTC. This chain connects TRBV29-1 to TRBJ2-5; 9 bases are shared with TRBD2. CDR1 is SQVTM and CDR2 is ANQGSEA in the germline V gene. The CDR3 extends over 14 amino acids. V lost 5 bases, J lost 5 bases, and 9 bases stayed unmatched. Supplemented by reference TRBV29-1 and TRBJ2-5, the full variable domain reads SAVISQKPSRDICQRGTSLTIQCQVDSQVTMMFWYRQQPGQSLTLIATANQGSEATYESGFVIDKFPISRPNLTFSTLTVSNMSPEDSSIYLCSVTPLAGMETQYFGPGTRLLVL.

The chain has TRBV5-8 and TRBJ2-1; weak D call: TRBD2 (6 bases). Germline assignment: CDR1 SGHTS and CDR2 YDEGEE. Trimming left V 5 bases short and J 4 bases short, with 13 bases between. This CDR3 is 14 amino acids long. The CDR3 DNA reads as TGTGCCAGCAGAGTGAGCGGGTTTTACAATGAGCAGTTCTTC. Translated: CASRVSGFYNEQFF.

The CDR3 here is CASRDSAYEQYF. CDR3 DNA sequence: TGTGCCAGCAGGGACAGCGCCTACGAGCAGTACTTC. The chain couples TRBV2 to TRBJ2-7, with a possible D match to TRBD1 (6 bases). Trimming pared 6 bases from V and 2 bases from J, leaving 8 bases between. The CDR3 covers 12 residues. Germline V gives CDR1 SNHLY, CDR2 FYNNEI.

The rearrangement joins TRBV5-6 to TRBJ2-1, with a weak D call TRBD1 (6 bases). Germline CDR1 and CDR2: SGHDT and YYEEEE. The CDR3 is 17 amino acids. The V gene lost 4 bases and the J gene lost 0 bases, with 17 bases spanning the gap. CDR3 DNA: TGTGCCAGCAGCCCCCAAGGGGGTCGAAGCTCCTACAATGAGCAGTTCTTC. Its translation: CASSPQGGRSSYNEQFF.

The chain carries TRBV19 and TRBJ1-1; D is uncertain. Deletions cut 3 bases from V and 0 bases from J, with 8 bases between. The CDR3 runs 14 residues. CDR1 LNHDA and CDR2 SQIVND come from the germline V gene (reference sequence). DNA for the CDR3: TGTGCCAGTAGTATTCAGTCCTTGAACACTGAAGCTTTCTTT. This codes for CASSIQSLNTEAFF.

As concerns this clone: A junction boundary mismatches the germline segment, possibly from a read error. The chain joins TRBV10-3 to TRBJ2-4; 7 bases are shared with TRBD1. This CDR3 contains 14 residues. Germline V gene data show CDR1 as ENHRY and CDR2 as SYGVKD. The CDR3 region has the DNA TGTGCCATCAGTCAGTCTACGGGACAGAACATTCAGTACTTC. Translating it yields CAISQSTGQNIQYF.

This clone was seen only a few times. V gene TRBV5-1 combines with J gene TRBJ2-5; D is ambiguous. The CDR3 extends over 16 amino acids. Trimming stripped 4 bases from V and 4 bases from J, with 20 bases between. CDR1 and CDR2 (germline): SGHRS, YFSETQ. CDR3: CASSAPTTPVGETQYF. As DNA, the CDR3 is TGCGCCAGCAGCGCGCCCACAACCCCGGTCGGAGAGACCCAGTACTTC.